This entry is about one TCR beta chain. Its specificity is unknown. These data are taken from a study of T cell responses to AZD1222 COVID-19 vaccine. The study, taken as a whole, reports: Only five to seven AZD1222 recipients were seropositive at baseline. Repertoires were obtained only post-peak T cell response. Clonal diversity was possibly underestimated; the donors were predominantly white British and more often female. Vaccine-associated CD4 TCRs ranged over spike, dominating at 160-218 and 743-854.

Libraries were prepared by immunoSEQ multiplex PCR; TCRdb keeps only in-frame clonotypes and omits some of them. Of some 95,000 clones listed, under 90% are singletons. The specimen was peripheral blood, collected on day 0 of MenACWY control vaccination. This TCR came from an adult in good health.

In DNA, the CDR3 is TGTGCCAGCAGCTTGAATAGGGCCGAGCAGTACTTC. It codes for CASSLNRAEQYF. The chain links TRBV5-4 to TRBJ2-7; D gene uncertain. Germline lookup yields CDR1 SGHNT and CDR2 YYREEE (reference sequence). V shed 1 base and J shed 6 bases, with 8 bases lying between them. The CDR3 has 12 residues.